This is a list of T cell receptor beta chains from one sample in a study of identical twins. Each CDR3 protein gets one entry after TCRdb re-called the 5' RACE reads with MiXCR. Among more than 350,000 distinct CDR3 sequences listed, approximately 8.7% were seen once. The sequencing sample was made of naive T cells sorted from blood. All receptors derive from a woman aged 50 to 65 in good health. Each CDR3 is given without its conserved first and last residue. Each record gives: J gene, V gene, CDR3 protein.

j_gene: TRBJ1-3; v_gene: TRBV21-1; CDR3aa: ARPSLIKNTIY
j_gene: TRBJ1-2; v_gene: TRBV27; CDR3aa: ASSFRGGYGYT
j_gene: TRBJ1-1; v_gene: TRBV7-9; CDR3aa: ASNLGNTEAF
j_gene: TRBJ1-2; v_gene: TRBV20-1; CDR3aa: SASSFRQDGYGYT
j_gene: TRBJ2-5; v_gene: TRBV30; CDR3aa: AWSPTTGKETQY
j_gene: TRBJ2-1; v_gene: TRBV20-1; CDR3aa: SARPRQPNEQF
j_gene: TRBJ2-3; v_gene: TRBV7-8; CDR3aa: ASSFELAVTDTQY
j_gene: TRBJ2-3; v_gene: TRBV10-3; CDR3aa: AINPGTGTDTQY
j_gene: TRBJ2-6; v_gene: TRBV24-1; CDR3aa: ATSSFGANVLT
j_gene: TRBJ2-2; v_gene: TRBV20-1; CDR3aa: SASRTGGITGELF
j_gene: TRBJ2-7; v_gene: TRBV20-1; CDR3aa: SALGTSGSFREQY
j_gene: TRBJ2-5; v_gene: TRBV7-2; CDR3aa: ASSRSRNPHQETQY
j_gene: TRBJ2-1; v_gene: TRBV3-1; CDR3aa: ASSQDPRLANYNEQF
j_gene: TRBJ2-7; v_gene: TRBV4-2; CDR3aa: ASSQEGDGAPDEQY
j_gene: TRBJ2-7; v_gene: TRBV7-9; CDR3aa: ASSFRGTSYEQY
j_gene: TRBJ2-3; v_gene: TRBV12-3/TRBV12-4; CDR3aa: ASAFPGGGTTQY
j_gene: TRBJ1-3; v_gene: TRBV6-5; CDR3aa: ASSYDGDSGNTIY
j_gene: TRBJ1-4; v_gene: TRBV5-6; CDR3aa: ASTTYRNRAGTEKLF
j_gene: TRBJ2-7; v_gene: TRBV20-1; CDR3aa: SASRGMGYEQY
j_gene: TRBJ2-1; v_gene: TRBV7-9; CDR3aa: ASSSTSGRSSNEQF
j_gene: TRBJ2-1; v_gene: TRBV5-1; CDR3aa: ASSSGGYYEQF
j_gene: TRBJ1-2; v_gene: TRBV12-3/TRBV12-4; CDR3aa: ASSTPGFGGYT
j_gene: TRBJ1-5; v_gene: TRBV10-3; CDR3aa: AIGWESNQPQH
j_gene: TRBJ1-2; v_gene: TRBV12-3/TRBV12-4; CDR3aa: ASSGGQGPGYT
j_gene: TRBJ1-1; v_gene: TRBV16; CDR3aa: ASRPGGGTEAF
j_gene: TRBJ2-1; v_gene: TRBV4-1; CDR3aa: ASSQEGRAGNEQF
j_gene: TRBJ2-1; v_gene: TRBV27; CDR3aa: ASSQRARDLRYNEQF
j_gene: TRBJ2-7; v_gene: TRBV6-5; CDR3aa: ASSKYRVPPTYEQY
j_gene: TRBJ2-7; v_gene: TRBV5-1; CDR3aa: ASGPGLAGLSYEQY
j_gene: TRBJ1-2; v_gene: TRBV15; CDR3aa: ATRGIGGVDGYT
j_gene: TRBJ1-1; v_gene: TRBV5-1; CDR3aa: ASSEDLPSYTEAF
j_gene: TRBJ2-6; v_gene: TRBV20-1; CDR3aa: SASTPSGANVLT
j_gene: TRBJ2-5; v_gene: TRBV4-1; CDR3aa: ASSQVGLAGVETQY
j_gene: TRBJ1-1; v_gene: TRBV6-1; CDR3aa: ASRGTLTEAF
j_gene: TRBJ2-3; v_gene: TRBV18; CDR3aa: ASSPGTRADTQY
j_gene: TRBJ2-3; v_gene: TRBV11-2; CDR3aa: ASSSLSGGRSDTQY
j_gene: TRBJ2-6; v_gene: TRBV20-1; CDR3aa: SARPLSGANVLT
j_gene: TRBJ1-4; v_gene: TRBV5-1; CDR3aa: ASSLGVWDKDEKLF
j_gene: TRBJ1-1; v_gene: TRBV20-1; CDR3aa: SARDWQGANTEAF
j_gene: TRBJ2-5; v_gene: TRBV12-3/TRBV12-4; CDR3aa: ASSLAGDRAGVTRETQY
j_gene: TRBJ1-2; v_gene: TRBV30; CDR3aa: AWSSPRKQGYGYT
j_gene: TRBJ2-7; v_gene: TRBV7-2; CDR3aa: ASSLDRVDEQY
j_gene: TRBJ2-5; v_gene: TRBV7-8; CDR3aa: ASSTAVGHPQETQY
j_gene: TRBJ2-5; v_gene: TRBV7-2; CDR3aa: ASSLNWDRGGETQY
j_gene: TRBJ2-2; v_gene: TRBV19; CDR3aa: ASSIANTRFSGELF
j_gene: TRBJ2-3; v_gene: TRBV27; CDR3aa: ASSLGLAVPADTQY
j_gene: TRBJ2-7; v_gene: TRBV12-3/TRBV12-4; CDR3aa: ASSLRRDSYEQY
j_gene: TRBJ2-3; v_gene: TRBV7-8; CDR3aa: ASSPEASGNRDTQY
j_gene: TRBJ1-5; v_gene: TRBV5-6; CDR3aa: ASSSRGDGNQPQH
j_gene: TRBJ2-2; v_gene: TRBV29-1; CDR3aa: SAIAGGNTGELF
j_gene: TRBJ2-1; v_gene: TRBV7-9; CDR3aa: ASSSTGTLYYNEQF
j_gene: TRBJ1-1; v_gene: TRBV3-1; CDR3aa: ASSQGGRGTEAF
j_gene: TRBJ2-5; v_gene: TRBV29-1; CDR3aa: SVGLAGGQETQY